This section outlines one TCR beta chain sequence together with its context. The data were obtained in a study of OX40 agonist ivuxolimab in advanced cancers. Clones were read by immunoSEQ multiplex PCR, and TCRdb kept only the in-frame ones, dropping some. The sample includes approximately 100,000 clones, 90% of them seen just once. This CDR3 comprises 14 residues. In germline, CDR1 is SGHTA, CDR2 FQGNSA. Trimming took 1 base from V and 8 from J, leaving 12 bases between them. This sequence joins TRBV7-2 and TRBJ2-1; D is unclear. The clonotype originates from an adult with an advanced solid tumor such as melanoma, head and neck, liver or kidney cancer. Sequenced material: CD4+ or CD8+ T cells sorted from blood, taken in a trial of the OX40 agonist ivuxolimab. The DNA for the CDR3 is TGTGCCAGCAGCTTAGGACGGGTGGTCGATGAGCAGTTCTTC. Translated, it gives CASSLGRVVDEQFF.